This T cell receptor beta chain appears in the sequencing data of a study of blood T cell repertoires in COVID-19. Study background: In each case, the material was cDNA or gDNA derived from T cells, B-cell-depleted T cells, or PBMCs.

In the study's own analysis: The authors estimated nucleated cell counts from reference gene primer amplification. Here immunoSEQ multiplex PCR was the method, and the copy in TCRdb shows in-frame clones only, minus some. The V and J calls and clone size are taken from that table; D and trimming were inferred from the DNA. This table holds 110,000 to 150,000 clones, roughly 75% found once. Each recovered donor of Cohort 3 presented with two negative PCRs, clearance, or symptom resolution. Input material: PBMCs or T cells enriched from blood (not recorded which). This TCR derives from a woman between 45 and 60 years old who had recovered from COVID-19.

CDR3 protein: CASSLRQGAGTGELFF. The CDR3 DNA reads as TGTGCCAGCAGCTTGAGGCAGGGGGCTGGGACCGGGGAGCTGTTTTTT. The genes are TRBV5-4 and TRBJ2-2; TRBD1 matches 8 bases. CDR3 length: 16 residues. The ends lost 1 base at V and 5 bases at J; junction bases unmatched: 7. The germline CDR1 and CDR2 sequences are SGHNT and YYREEE (reference sequence).